This TCR beta chain was captured in a study of cytomegalovirus exposure and HLA in healthy donors (dated by TCRdb to about 2017). In terms of the full investigation: According to a later analysis, the roughly 120 validation repertoires were produced on the same platform as the 666 repertoires of the first cohort. Besides the first cohort of roughly 700 subjects, a separate validation cohort made up of some 110 different subjects was used. The study combined high-throughput TCR immunosequencing, statistical association of individual TCRs with disease status, and machine learning to predict cytomegalovirus infection status. The aim of the study was to test whether cataloging public T cell receptors could identify signatures of past pathogen exposure.

Broader findings and caveats from the paper: The study listed 150 to 200 TCR beta chains as associated with cytomegalovirus. Most TCR sequences were observed very rarely across donors, whereas some public TCRs were present in many individuals. Of the cluster scores, roughly 93% were above 0 in a later analysis, which found that TCRs clustered in the first cohort also tended to co-occur in the 90 to 150 validation repertoires. A later analysis had no HLA typing for the validation cohort, so co-occurrence there was scored across all 110 or so repertoires. The authors suggested that the approach could potentially be extended to other disease states and immunological phenotypes. In both the original and validation cohorts, the classifier was reported to diagnose cytomegalovirus status with high specificity and sensitivity. Three of the identified cytomegalovirus-associated TCR beta chains were confirmed in vitro to be specific for cytomegalovirus antigens.

A note on this clone: There is no known antigen for this receptor. No quality values exist for individual bases; no much larger clone is one base distant.

Receptor libraries were prepared by the immunoSEQ multiplex PCR assay. As for how the authors treated the data: A statistical classification framework was built to diagnose cytomegalovirus status from the catalog of TCR beta chain sequences. Not all clones reach the TCRdb copy of this immuneACCESS table, which keeps in-frame sequences only. Checked studies attribute under half of the gap to unresolved V genes and leave the rest unexplained. From that table come the V and J calls and clone size; the DNA was used to work out D and trimming. The sample table records approximately 160,000 clones; roughly nine tenths of these occur just once. The ten top clones hold around 6% of the sample. Taken from the germline V gene, the CDR1 and CDR2 loops are SGHRS and YFSETQ. From its cysteine to its phenylalanine, the CDR3 spans 16 amino acids. Just CDR3 DNA is preserved here, 48 bases in frame from base 1. Trimming at the junction amounts to 0 bases on V and 1 base on J, and the germline ends lie 11 bases apart.

The donors belonged to the validation cohort of over a hundred subjects, which was separate from the roughly 700-subject first cohort. The receptor was derived from a woman in her 30s in good health and CMV-seronegative. The sequenced sample consisted of PBMCs. Recombination linked TRBV5-1 to TRBJ1-3; perhaps TRBD1 is the D gene, with 5 bases matching. CDR3 reads: CASSLGQLTSGNTIYF. The DNA is as follows: TGCGCCAGCAGCTTGGGACAGCTTACTTCTGGAAACACCATATATTTT.